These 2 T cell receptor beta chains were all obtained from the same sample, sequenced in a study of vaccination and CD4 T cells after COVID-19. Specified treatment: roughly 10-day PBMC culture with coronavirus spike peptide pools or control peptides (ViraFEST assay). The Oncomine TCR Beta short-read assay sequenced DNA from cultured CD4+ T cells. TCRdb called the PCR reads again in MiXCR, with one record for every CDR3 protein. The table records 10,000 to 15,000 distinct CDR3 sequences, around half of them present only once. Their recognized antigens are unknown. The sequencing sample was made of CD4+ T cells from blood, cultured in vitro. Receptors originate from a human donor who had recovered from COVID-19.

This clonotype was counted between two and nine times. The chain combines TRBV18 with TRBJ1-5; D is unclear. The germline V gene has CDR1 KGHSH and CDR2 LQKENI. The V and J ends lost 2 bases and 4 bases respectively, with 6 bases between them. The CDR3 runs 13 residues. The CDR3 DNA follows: TGTGCCAGCTCACCAGCAAGGAATCAGCCCCAGCATTTT. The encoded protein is CASSPARNQPQHF.

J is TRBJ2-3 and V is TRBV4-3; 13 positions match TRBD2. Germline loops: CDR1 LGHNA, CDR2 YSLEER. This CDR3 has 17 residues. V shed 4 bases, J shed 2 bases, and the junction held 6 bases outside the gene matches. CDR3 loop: CASSRGLAGAFTDTQYF. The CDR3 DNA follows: TGCGCCAGCAGCCGCGGACTAGCGGGGGCCTTCACAGATACGCAGTATTTT.